One sample yielded the 12 T cell receptor beta chains listed below, sequenced in a study of CD8 T cells in ankylosing spondylitis. Antigen specificity for these receptors is unknown. Broader study findings: Seven or eight highly homologous variants formed a TCR beta motif that appeared characteristic of ankylosing spondylitis blood.

In TCRdb, the 5' RACE reads were re-called with MiXCR into one record per CDR3 protein. Among about 750,000 distinct CDR3 sequences listed, roughly 20% were seen once. The specimen was blood, either unsorted or a sorted T cell fraction (not recorded which). The receptors originated from a male donor with ankylosing spondylitis.

The rearrangement links TRBV6-5 to TRBJ1-2, with D tentatively TRBD1 (5 bases). The V end lost 0 bases, the J end lost 4 bases, and 9 bases lay between the germline ends. CDR1 is MNHEY and CDR2 is SVGAGI in the germline V gene. This CDR3 has 14 amino acids. The chain's CDR3 is CASSYSDIFYGYTF. In DNA, the CDR3 is TGTGCCAGCAGTTACTCGGACATCTTCTATGGCTACACCTTC.

This clonotype has more than one count but fewer than ten. The genes are TRBV20-1 and TRBJ1-4; D unclear. V dropped 6 bases and J dropped 5 bases, with 7 bases sitting between them. This CDR3 spans 11 amino acids. In germline, CDR1 is DFQATT, CDR2 SNEGSKA (reference sequence). The CDR3 protein is CSAPLNEKLFF. Written as DNA, the CDR3 is TGCAGTGCCCCTTTAAATGAAAAACTGTTTTTT.

The rearrangement links TRBV7-2 to TRBJ2-5; no clear D gene. This CDR3 is built from 13 residues. In germline, CDR1 is SGHTA, CDR2 FQGNSA. The ends were cut back, 2 bases at V and 5 bases at J, with 9 bases in the middle. Here the CDR3 DNA reads TGTGCCAGCAGCTTACCACCCTTTGAGACCCAGTACTTC. Translation gives CASSLPPFETQYF.

This clonotype appeared a few times. The J gene is TRBJ2-1, the V gene TRBV15; tentative D call: TRBD1 (5 bases). This CDR3 is built from 17 residues. CDR1 LNHNV and CDR2 YYDKDF come from the germline V gene (reference sequence). Trimming took off 1 base at V and 8 bases at J, with 21 bases between the two ends. CDR3 sequence: CATSRGGTGWSGDEQFF. As DNA, the CDR3 is TGTGCCACCAGCAGAGGCGGTACAGGCTGGTCTGGGGATGAGCAGTTCTTC.

This chain links TRBV7-2 with TRBJ2-3, with 11 bases matching TRBD1. Trimming removed 4 bases from V and 4 bases from J; junction bases left unmatched: 7. Germline-derived CDR1 and CDR2 are SGHTA and FQGNSA. The CDR3 length is 16 residues. The DNA for the CDR3 is TGTGCCAGCAGCTGGGGACAGGGGGAAGTTGCAGATACGCAGTATTTT. It translates to CASSWGQGEVADTQYF.

The CDR3 nucleotides read TGTGCCACCAGTGCTGCCGCGACGGGGACCCAGTACTTC. Translated: CATSAAATGTQYF. The chain carries TRBV24-1 and TRBJ2-5; D call uncertain. V was shortened by 5 bases and J by 7 bases, with 13 bases between the two germline ends. This CDR3 is 13 amino acids long. CDR1 KGHDR and CDR2 SFDVKD come from the germline V gene.

In its sample, this clonotype was seen a few times. This rearrangement joins TRBV9 to TRBJ1-2, with 10 bases fitting TRBD1. V trimming: 4 bases; J trimming: 2 bases; junction bases outside the gene matches: 8. The germline V gene has CDR1 SGDLS and CDR2 YYNGEE. The CDR3 covers 16 residues. CDR3 sequence: CASSPQRDRGNYGYTF. The CDR3 DNA sequence: TGTGCCAGCAGCCCTCAACGGGACAGGGGAAACTATGGCTACACCTTC. Filled out from reference TRBV9 and TRBJ1-2, the complete variable domain reads DSGVTQTPKHLITATGQRVTLRCSPRSGDLSVYWYQQSLDQGLQFLIQYYNGEERAKGNILERFSAQQFPDLHSELNLSSLELGDSALYFCASSPQRDRGNYGYTFGSGTRLTVV.

The chain carries TRBV5-1 and TRBJ2-2, with TRBD1 identical over 7 bases. The CDR3 is 14 residues long. Germline CDR1 and CDR2: SGHRS and YFSETQ. J lost 8 bases, V lost 0 bases, and 4 bases had no gene match. DNA of the CDR3: TGCGCCAGCAGCTTGGAAGGGGGCCGGGGGGAGCTGTTTTTT. Residues: CASSLEGGRGELFF.

The genes are TRBV12-3 or TRBV12-4 and TRBJ2-6; D unresolved. Trimming cost V 2 bases and J 1 base, with 6 bases left between them. This CDR3 spans 15 amino acids. The CDR3 region has the DNA TGTGCCAGCAGTTTAAAAGGGTCTGGGGCCAACGTCCTGACTTTC. It yields the protein CASSLKGSGANVLTF.

This clonotype was detected a few times. V is TRBV4-3 and J is TRBJ2-1; TRBD2 might be the D (5 bases). The CDR3 has 19 amino acids. The V and J ends lost 0 bases and 0 bases respectively, with 18 bases between them. Per germline, CDR1 LGHNA and CDR2 YSLEER. The CDR3, as DNA: TGCGCCAGCAGCCAAGAGCGGCGGGTGACACCGAGCTCCTACAATGAGCAGTTCTTC. This sequence encodes CASSQERRVTPSSYNEQFF.

The sample holds a few counts of this clonotype. The chain combines TRBV12-3 or TRBV12-4 with TRBJ1-1; possibly TRBD1 for D (6 bases). V was trimmed by 4 bases and J by 6 bases, leaving 15 bases between them. The CDR3 is 14 residues long. This CDR3 reads CASSSTTGIAEAFF. In DNA form, the CDR3 reads TGTGCCAGCAGTTCTACAACAGGGATCGCTGAAGCTTTCTTT.

Only a few counts were recorded for this clonotype. The CDR3 DNA sequence: TGCGCCAGCAGCCAAGCACTAGGGCCGGAGACCCAGTACTTC. Its translation: CASSQALGPETQYF. The chain couples TRBV4-1 to TRBJ2-5, with D maybe TRBD2 (5 bases). Trimming took 1 base from V and 5 from J, leaving 11 bases between them. CDR3 length equals 14 residues. Germline V CDR1 and CDR2: MGHRA, YSYEKL.